The 29 T cell receptor beta chains in this list originate from one sample, sequenced in a study of technical replicates of blood from a few donors. TCRdb's copy holds only in-frame clones and misses some; the assay was immunoSEQ multiplex PCR. The sample contains more than 90,000 clones, 95% of which appear only once. Sequenced material: T cells isolated from PBMCs. Source of these receptors: a human donor in good health.

The table lists this clone with a few counts. This rearrangement joins TRBV7-6 to TRBJ1-1; a possible D gene is TRBD1 (6 bases). CDR1 and CDR2 from the germline V gene are SGHVS and FNYEAQ. V lost 6 bases, J lost 5 bases, and 19 bases lay in between. This CDR3 has 15 amino acids. CDR3 in amino acids: CASRSTPGVDTEAFF. The CDR3 DNA reads TGTGCCAGCAGAAGTACGCCAGGGGTCGATACTGAAGCTTTCTTT.

The chain combines TRBV4-1 with TRBJ1-1; 7 bases fit TRBD1. The CDR3 covers 16 residues. Germline loops: CDR1 MGHRA, CDR2 YSYEKL. V dropped 6 bases and J dropped 4; count of bases not matched to a gene: 14. CDR3 residues: CASRQTFRDRTTEAFF. The CDR3 region has the DNA TGCGCCAGCAGACAGACCTTCCGGGACAGAACCACTGAAGCTTTCTTT.

V and J are TRBV15 and TRBJ2-6, with TRBD2 as a possible D gene (5 bases). Trimming stripped 0 bases from V and 1 base from J, with 7 bases between. The CDR3 is made up of 16 amino acids. CDR1 is LNHNV, CDR2 YYDKDF, per germline (reference sequence). Here the CDR3 DNA reads TGTGCCACCAGCAGAGATCCGGGGTCTGGGGCCAACGTCCTGACTTTC. Protein sequence: CATSRDPGSGANVLTF.

The chain combines TRBV11-3 with TRBJ2-3, with a possible D match to TRBD1 (5 bases). Per germline, CDR1 SGHNT and CDR2 YENEEA. The CDR3 consists of 13 residues. V was cut by 0 bases and J by 4 bases, with 5 bases left in between. The CDR3 nucleotides are TGTGCCAGCAGCTTAGACAGGGCAGATACGCAGTATTTT. This sequence encodes CASSLDRADTQYF.

This chain joins TRBV7-9 and TRBJ1-2; 7 bases map to TRBD1. The germline CDR1 and CDR2 sequences are SEHNR and FQNEAQ (reference sequence). V trimming: 5 bases; J trimming: 0 bases; junction bases outside the gene matches: 18. CDR3 size: 19 residues. In DNA, the CDR3 is TGTGCCAGCAGCCCGACCACAACGGGACAGCCGGAATCTAACTATGGCTACACCTTC. Translating gives CASSPTTTGQPESNYGYTF. The full variable domain, rest sourced from reference TRBV7-9 and TRBJ1-2, is DTGVSQNPRHKITKRGQNVTFRCDPISEHNRLYWYRQTLGQGPEFLTYFQNEAQLEKSRLLSDRFSAERPKGSFSTLEIQRTEQGDSAMYLCASSPTTTGQPESNYGYTFGSGTRLTVV.

V and J are TRBV10-2 and TRBJ2-1, with TRBD2 identical over 12 bases. Germline V gives CDR1 WSHSY, CDR2 SAAADI. After removal of 11 bases from V and 6 bases from J, the junction contained 5 bases not matched to a gene. The CDR3 runs to 13 residues. The CDR3 DNA sequence: TGCGCCGGAGGGACTAGCGGGTTCAATGAGCAGTTCTTC. Its protein product is CAGGTSGFNEQFF.

The chain links TRBV10-2 to TRBJ1-2; a possible D gene is TRBD1 (6 bases). Trimming removed 7 bases at V and 6 bases at J, with 21 bases between. There are 15 residues in the CDR3. The germline V gene has CDR1 WSHSY and CDR2 SAAADI. CDR3 sequence (DNA): TGCGCCAGCATAACTTCAGGGGATCGATGGGATGGCTACACCTTC. This sequence encodes CASITSGDRWDGYTF.

The rearrangement uses TRBV5-1 and TRBJ2-1; 9 bases match TRBD2. V trimming: 2 bases; J trimming: 5 bases; junction bases outside the gene matches: 5. Germline-derived CDR1 and CDR2 are SGHRS and YFSETQ. This CDR3 region has 15 residues. The CDR3 here is CASSFVAGAHNEQFF. The CDR3, as DNA: TGCGCCAGCAGCTTCGTAGCGGGAGCCCACAATGAGCAGTTCTTC.

This clone appeared once. The chain joins TRBV1 to TRBJ2-1; the table assigns TRBD2, which was not confirmed against the DNA. TRBV1 represents a pseudogene. The length of the CDR3 is 16 residues. The CDR3: CTSSQIASGIHNEQFF. CDR3 in DNA: TGCACCAGCAGCCAAATAGCTAGCGGGATCCACAATGAGCAGTTCTTC.

The chain carries TRBV6-5 and TRBJ1-2, with 7 bases matching TRBD1. J was trimmed by 5 bases and V by 4 bases; bases with no gene match: 10. Looked up from germline, CDR1 is MNHEY and CDR2 is SVGAGI. The CDR3 totals 15 residues. In DNA, the CDR3 is TGTGCCAGCAGTTTAATGGGACAGACCAGTTATGGCTACACCTTC. Translation: CASSLMGQTSYGYTF.

J is TRBJ2-5 and V is TRBV28; 7 bases are a match to TRBD1. This CDR3 contains 13 residues. CDR1 is MDHEN, CDR2 SYDVKM, per germline. V lost 7 bases and J lost 2; bases outside the gene matches: 4. This chain's CDR3 is CASNLGQQETQYF. The CDR3 nucleotides read TGTGCCAGCAACTTGGGACAGCAAGAGACCCAGTACTTC.

V usage is TRBV2 and J usage is TRBJ1-2; perhaps TRBD1 as D (5 bases). The germline V gene has CDR1 SNHLY and CDR2 FYNNEI. The CDR3 is 12 amino acids. V shed 4 bases and J shed 14 bases, with 17 bases lying between them. Here the CDR3 DNA reads TGTGCCAGCAGTGCAGAGACAGAAGCGGGAACCTTC. It encodes CASSAETEAGTF.

The gene calls are TRBV30 and TRBJ1-2, with D possibly matching TRBD1 (5 bases). The CDR3 extends over 12 amino acids. CDR1 is GTSNPN, CDR2 SVGIG, per germline (reference sequence). V was trimmed by 5 bases and J by 8 bases, leaving 15 bases between them. The CDR3 is CAWSEGAIGYTF. Here the CDR3 DNA reads TGTGCCTGGTCCGAAGGGGCTATCGGCTACACCTTC. Full variable domain (missing parts from reference TRBV30 and TRBJ1-2): SQTIHQWPATLVQPVGSPLSLECTVEGTSNPNLYWYRQAAGRGLQLLFYSVGIGQISSEVPQNLSASRPQDRQFILSSKKLLLSDSGFYLCAWSEGAIGYTFGSGTRLTVV.

The CDR3 nucleotides read TGTGCCAGCAGTGAAGCGCTTCAATGGGGGGGTGGAGGAAAACTGTTTTTT. Amino acid sequence: CASSEALQWGGGGKLFF. V gene TRBV2 combines with J gene TRBJ1-4, with D maybe TRBD1 (5 bases). Looked up from germline, CDR1 is SNHLY and CDR2 is FYNNEI. The CDR3 totals 17 residues. V dropped 0 bases and J dropped 10 bases, with 21 bases sitting between them.

The chain employs TRBV9 and TRBJ1-2; tentative D call: TRBD1 (6 bases). With 4 bases removed from V and 6 bases from J, the gap between germline ends came to 22 bases. The CDR3 has 16 residues. The germline V gene has CDR1 SGDLS and CDR2 YYNGEE. The CDR3 nucleotides are TGTGCCAGCAGCTCACCAAGAAACCAGGGGAGCGATGGCTACACCTTC. Translated: CASSSPRNQGSDGYTF. Filled out from reference TRBV9 and TRBJ1-2, the complete variable domain reads DSGVTQTPKHLITATGQRVTLRCSPRSGDLSVYWYQQSLDQGLQFLIQYYNGEERAKGNILERFSAQQFPDLHSELNLSSLELGDSALYFCASSSPRNQGSDGYTFGSGTRLTVV.

The rearrangement joins TRBV28 to TRBJ1-4, with D unclear. V lost 6 bases, J lost 4 bases, and 12 bases lay in between. The CDR3 loop spans 14 amino acids. From germline, CDR1 is MDHEN and CDR2 SYDVKM. DNA for the CDR3: TGTGCCAGCAGCGTACCCCACATTAATGAAAAACTGTTTTTT. It specifies CASSVPHINEKLFF.

V gene TRBV4-1 combines with J gene TRBJ2-2, with D maybe TRBD1 (6 bases). Between the trimmed V and J ends, which lost 1 base and 9 bases, there was a span of 9 bases. The CDR3 loop spans 13 amino acids. From germline, CDR1 is MGHRA and CDR2 YSYEKL. The CDR3 region has the DNA TGCGCCAGCAGCCAAGTTGGGGGCTGGGAGCTGTTTTTT. Translated, it gives CASSQVGGWELFF.

The gene calls are TRBV4-1 and TRBJ1-5, with 7 bases matching TRBD1. Germline loops: CDR1 MGHRA, CDR2 YSYEKL. CDR3 size: 14 residues. V lost 1 base and J lost 4; bases outside the gene matches: 1. Here the CDR3 DNA reads TGCGCCAGCAGCCAAGGACAGGGTAATCAGCCCCAGCATTTT. This gives the protein CASSQGQGNQPQHF.

The chain employs TRBV7-9 and TRBJ2-7; 8 bases are a match to TRBD1. Germline loops: CDR1 SEHNR, CDR2 FQNEAQ (reference sequence). V gave up 5 bases and J gave up 6 bases; unmatched junction bases: 18. The CDR3 extends over 17 amino acids. The CDR3 DNA sequence: TGTGCCAGCAGCGCACCTCGGAGGGACAGGCCAGGTGGCGAGCAGTACTTC. Residues: CASSAPRRDRPGGEQYF.

This chain links TRBV19 with TRBJ2-2, with 12 bases aligning to TRBD2. Unmatched junction bases numbered 7, after V lost 1 base and J lost 7 bases. Germline V gene data show CDR1 as LNHDA and CDR2 as SQIVND (reference sequence). This CDR3 contains 17 residues. This chain's CDR3 is CASSIGTSGIMSGELFF. The CDR3 bases are TGTGCCAGTAGTATAGGGACTAGCGGGATTATGAGCGGGGAGCTGTTTTTT.

V usage is TRBV12-5 and J usage is TRBJ2-7; D is possibly TRBD1 (6 bases). Germline loops: CDR1 LGHNT, CDR2 FRNRAP. The CDR3 has 13 residues. Trimming took off 6 bases at V and 3 bases at J, with 12 bases between the two ends. CDR3 protein: CASGSTGHYEQYF. Here the CDR3 DNA reads TGTGCTAGTGGCTCGACAGGCCACTACGAGCAGTACTTC.

The chain carries TRBV5-5 and TRBJ1-5, with D possibly being TRBD1 (6 bases). The CDR3 length is 13 residues. In germline, CDR1 is SGHKS, CDR2 YYEKEE (reference sequence). V was shortened by 4 bases and J by 6 bases, with 11 bases between the two germline ends. CDR3 nucleotide sequence: TGTGCCAGCAGCGAGTACAGGGCTCAGCCCCAGCATTTT. It is translated as CASSEYRAQPQHF.

The V and J genes are TRBV7-9 and TRBJ2-2; D is perhaps TRBD2 (6 bases). The CDR3 extends over 16 amino acids. Germline V gene lookup returns CDR1 SEHNR and CDR2 FQNEAQ (reference sequence). V was clipped by 3 bases and J by 5 bases, with 16 bases between them. DNA for the CDR3: TGTGCCAGCAGCTTTATTAGCGGAGCACTTACCGGGGAGCTGTTTTTT. Amino acid sequence: CASSFISGALTGELFF. Based on the CDR3 plus reference TRBV7-9 and TRBJ2-2, the full variable domain is DTGVSQNPRHKITKRGQNVTFRCDPISEHNRLYWYRQTLGQGPEFLTYFQNEAQLEKSRLLSDRFSAERPKGSFSTLEIQRTEQGDSAMYLCASSFISGALTGELFFGEGSRLTVL.

The V gene is TRBV27, the J gene TRBJ2-3; 8 bases fit TRBD2. The trim removed 0 bases at V and 4 bases at J, leaving 6 bases unmatched. CDR1 is MNHEY, CDR2 SMNVEV, per germline (reference sequence). The CDR3 has 16 residues. Here the CDR3 DNA reads TGTGCCAGCAGTTTATCAGGGACTAGTTTGGCAGATACGCAGTATTTT. Amino acid sequence: CASSLSGTSLADTQYF.

The rearrangement joins TRBV29-1 to TRBJ2-1, with a weak D call TRBD2 (6 bases). Germline V CDR1 and CDR2: SQVTM, ANQGSEA. V gave up 4 bases and J gave up 6 bases, with 16 bases separating them. This CDR3 region has 14 residues. The DNA of the CDR3 is TGCAGCGTTGGGGCCCGGGACTTCTCCAATGAGCAGTTCTTC. Residues: CSVGARDFSNEQFF.

The gene calls are TRBV27 and TRBJ1-4, with 9 bases aligning to TRBD1. The CDR3 loop spans 13 amino acids. Unmatched junction bases numbered 9, after V lost 9 bases and J lost 10 bases. Germline assignment: CDR1 MNHEY and CDR2 SMNVEV (reference sequence). CDR3 loop: CASSGQGDAKLFF. CDR3 DNA: TGTGCCAGTTCGGGACAGGGAGATGCAAAACTGTTTTTT.

CDR3 amino acids: CAWSRLAGETQYF. CDR3 DNA sequence: TGTGCCTGGAGCCGACTAGCGGGTGAGACCCAGTACTTC. The chain joins TRBV30 to TRBJ2-5; 10 positions match TRBD2. Germline CDR1 GTSNPN, CDR2 SVGIG (reference sequence). J lost 5 bases, V lost 3 bases, and 3 bases had no gene match. The CDR3 contains 13 residues.

The V gene is TRBV28, the J gene TRBJ1-2; TRBD1 is a possible D gene (6 bases). The CDR3 extends over 12 amino acids. Per the germline V gene, CDR1 is MDHEN and CDR2 is SYDVKM. Trimming left V 6 bases short and J 5 bases short, with 10 bases between. CDR3 in DNA: TGTGCCAGCAGGGGCACAGGGTATGGCTACACCTTC. Protein product: CASRGTGYGYTF.

The chain is built from TRBV5-5 and TRBJ2-2, with D possibly being TRBD1 (5 bases). Deletions cut 7 bases from V and 7 bases from J, with 11 bases between. The germline gives CDR1 SGHKS, CDR2 YYEKEE (reference sequence). This CDR3 spans 12 amino acids. This chain's CDR3 is CASDLGLGELFF. The CDR3 nucleotides read TGTGCCAGCGACTTGGGGCTCGGGGAGCTGTTTTTT. The whole variable domain, remainder taken from reference TRBV5-5 and TRBJ2-2, is DAGVTQSPTHLIKTRGQQVTLRCSPISGHKSVSWYQQVLGQGPQFIFQYYEKEERGRGNFPDRFSARQFPNYSSELNVNALLLGDSALYLCASDLGLGELFFGEGSRLTVL.